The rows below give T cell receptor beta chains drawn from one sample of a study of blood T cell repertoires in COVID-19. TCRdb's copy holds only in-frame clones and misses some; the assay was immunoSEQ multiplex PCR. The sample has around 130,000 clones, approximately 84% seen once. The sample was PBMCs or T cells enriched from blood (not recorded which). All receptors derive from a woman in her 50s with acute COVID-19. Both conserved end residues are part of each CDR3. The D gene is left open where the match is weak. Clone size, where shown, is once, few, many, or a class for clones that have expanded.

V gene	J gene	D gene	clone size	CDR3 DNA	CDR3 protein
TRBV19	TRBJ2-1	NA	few	TGTGCCAGTAGCACCACGGGGGACTGGGGGACCAATGAGCAGTTCTTC	CASSTTGDWGTNEQFF
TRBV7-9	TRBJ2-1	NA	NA	TGTGCCAGCAGCTTAAGCGGCCCCTACAATGAGCAGTTCTTC	CASSLSGPYNEQFF
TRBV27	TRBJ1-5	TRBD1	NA	TGTGCCAGCGGGTTCTCGGACAGGATAGCCGAGCCCCAGCATTTT	CASGFSDRIAEPQHF
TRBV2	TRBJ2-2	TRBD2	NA	TGTGCCAGCAGTAGATCCGGGACTAGCGGGAGACCGAGGGTCACCGGGGAGCTGTTTTTT	CASSRSGTSGRPRVTGELFF
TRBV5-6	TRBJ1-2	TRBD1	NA	TGTGCCAGCAGCCTGGACAGGGGAGTGCGCGGCTACACCTTC	CASSLDRGVRGYTF
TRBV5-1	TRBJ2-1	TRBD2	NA	TGCGCCAGCAGCTTTTGGCGGGAGGAGGACCCGCGCTACAATGAGCAGTTCTTC	CASSFWREEDPRYNEQFF
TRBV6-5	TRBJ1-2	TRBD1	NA	TGTGCCAGCAATAGACAGGGGGGTGGCTACACCTTC	CASNRQGGGYTF
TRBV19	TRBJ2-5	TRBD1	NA	TGTGCCAGTAGTATGGACAGGGGAACGTACCAAGAGACCCAGTACTTC	CASSMDRGTYQETQYF
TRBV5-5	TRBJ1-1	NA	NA	TGTGCCAGCAGCTCAGTGAACACTGAAGCTTTCTTT	CASSSVNTEAFF
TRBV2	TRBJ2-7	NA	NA	TGTGCCTGCTCAAAACTATCCTACGAGCAGTACTTC	CACSKLSYEQYF
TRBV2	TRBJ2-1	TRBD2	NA	TGTGCCAGCAGTTCGGCTAGCGGAGAATACAATGAGCAGTTCTTC	CASSSASGEYNEQFF
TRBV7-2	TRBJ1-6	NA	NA	TGTGCCAGCAGCTTAGCTGGGGGGGGGAATTCACCCCTCCACTTT	CASSLAGGGNSPLHF
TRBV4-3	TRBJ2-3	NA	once	TGCGCCAGCAGCCGCCGGCGGGGCCCAGATACGCAGTATTTT	CASSRRRGPDTQYF
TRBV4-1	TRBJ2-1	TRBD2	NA	TGCGCCAGCAGCCAAGGGACTAGCGGGAGCCTAGGCTCCTACAATGAGCAGTTCTTC	CASSQGTSGSLGSYNEQFF
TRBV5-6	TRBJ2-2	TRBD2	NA	TGTGCCAGCAGCTTGGTGCTAGCGGGGCCTCTGAACACCGGGGAGCTGTTTTTT	CASSLVLAGPLNTGELFF
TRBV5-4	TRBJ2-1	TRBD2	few	TGTGCCAGCAGCTCAGGGACTAGCGGGAGATGGTATGAGCAGTTCTTC	CASSSGTSGRWYEQFF
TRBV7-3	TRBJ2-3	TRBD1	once	TGTGCCAGCAGCTTAAGGGGTTTCGCGACAGGGGGCAGCACAGATACGCAGTATTTT	CASSLRGFATGGSTDTQYF